The rows below give T cell receptor beta chains drawn from one sample of a study of T cell responses to AZD1222 COVID-19 vaccine. The assay was immunoSEQ multiplex PCR, and TCRdb's table has in-frame clones only and misses some. The sample carries about 110,000 clones, roughly 84% recorded once. The sequencing used peripheral blood, collected on day 0 of AZD1222 vaccination. These receptors all come from an adult in good health. Both conserved end residues are part of each CDR3. Each record gives: D gene, V gene, J gene, clone size, CDR3 protein, CDR3 DNA. The D gene is left open where the match is weak. Clone size is stated in some rows and not others, as once, few, many or a class when expanded.

TRBD1	TRBV28	TRBJ1-2	.	CASSTRQGGVYGYTF	TGTGCCAGCAGCACTCGACAGGGAGGGGTCTATGGCTACACCTTC
.	TRBV6-5	TRBJ1-5	.	CASSPIGGSNQPQHF	TGTGCCAGCAGCCCGATTGGAGGTAGCAATCAGCCCCAGCATTTT
.	TRBV7-9	TRBJ1-4	.	CASDPYGGGDEKLFF	TGTGCCAGCGACCCCTACGGGGGGGGTGATGAAAAACTGTTTTTT
.	TRBV27	TRBJ2-2	.	CASSPRLSGTGELFF	TGTGCCAGCAGCCCTCGGTTATCAGGCACCGGGGAGCTGTTTTTT
.	TRBV30	TRBJ1-5	.	CAWSGTPQDQPQHF	TGTGCCTGGAGTGGGACCCCCCAGGATCAGCCCCAGCATTTT
.	TRBV11-2	TRBJ1-1	.	CASSLKRSNTEAFF	TGTGCCAGCAGCTTAAAAAGGTCGAACACTGAAGCTTTCTTT
.	TRBV6-6	TRBJ1-5	.	CASTSDRGANQPQHF	TGTGCCAGCACCTCAGACAGAGGCGCCAATCAGCCCCAGCATTTT
.	TRBV7-9	TRBJ2-3	once	CASSSMRDYTQYF	TGTGCCAGCAGCTCCATGAGGGATTATACGCAGTATTTT
TRBD1	TRBV7-9	TRBJ1-1	.	CASSSGGRQGEAFF	TGTGCCAGCAGCTCAGGGGGCCGACAGGGTGAAGCTTTCTTT
.	TRBV9	TRBJ2-7	once	CASSTLDTPYEQYF	TGTGCCAGCAGCACCCTGGACACCCCCTACGAGCAGTACTTC
.	TRBV6-5	TRBJ1-3	.	CATRRAGNTIYF	TGTGCCACCCGGAGGGCCGGAAACACCATATATTTT
TRBD2	TRBV29-1	TRBJ2-1	.	CSAMTAGRGNEQFF	TGCAGCGCCATGACAGCGGGACGCGGGAATGAGCAGTTCTTC
.	TRBV9	TRBJ2-7	.	CASSVDGASSYEQYF	TGTGCCAGCAGCGTAGATGGGGCTAGCTCCTACGAGCAGTACTTC
.	TRBV19	TRBJ2-3	.	CASSILGIGTDTQYF	TGTGCCAGTAGTATTCTAGGAATAGGCACAGATACGCAGTATTTT
TRBD2	TRBV5-1	TRBJ2-7	.	CASSRGGASYEQYF	TGCGCCAGCAGCCGCGGGGGGGCCTCCTACGAGCAGTACTTC
TRBD2	TRBV5-1	TRBJ2-1	.	CASSEGLAGRFNEQFF	TGCGCCAGCAGCGAGGGACTAGCGGGTAGGTTCAATGAGCAGTTCTTC
TRBD2	TRBV9	TRBJ2-7	.	CASSVAGGTYEQYF	TGTGCCAGCAGCGTAGCGGGGGGGACCTACGAGCAGTACTTC
.	TRBV27	TRBJ2-1	.	CASRSSGTRQFF	TGTGCCAGCAGGTCATCAGGGACTCGGCAGTTCTTC
.	TRBV6-1	TRBJ1-4	.	CASSEASLATNEKLFF	TGTGCCAGCAGTGAGGCCAGCCTTGCAACTAATGAAAAACTGTTTTTT
.	TRBV28	TRBJ2-6	.	CASRRSTGANVLTF	TGTGCCAGCAGGCGTAGTACTGGGGCCAACGTCCTGACTTTC
TRBD2	TRBV29-1	TRBJ2-1	.	CSAEGSSGRGGYNEQFF	TGCAGCGCTGAAGGGAGTAGCGGGAGGGGGGGATACAATGAGCAGTTCTTC
.	TRBV19	TRBJ2-7	.	CASSRHSSYEQYF	TGTGCCAGTAGTAGGCACAGTTCCTACGAGCAGTACTTC
TRBD2	TRBV5-4	TRBJ2-5	.	CASSLALAGASYQETQYF	TGTGCCAGCAGCTTGGCTCTAGCGGGGGCCTCGTACCAAGAGACCCAGTACTTC
TRBD1	TRBV4-3	TRBJ1-2	once	CASSPRDRARGYTF	TGCGCCAGCAGCCCCCGTGACAGGGCGCGCGGCTACACCTTC
.	TRBV6-5	TRBJ2-5	.	CASSRIITKETQYF	TGTGCCAGCAGCCGCATTATTACCAAAGAGACCCAGTACTTC
TRBD2	TRBV14	TRBJ2-5	.	CASSRLLAGRQETQYF	TGTGCCAGCAGCCGATTACTAGCGGGAAGACAAGAGACCCAGTACTTC
TRBD2	TRBV7-9	TRBJ2-1	.	CASSVGLVIDEQFF	TGTGCCAGCAGCGTGGGACTAGTAATCGATGAGCAGTTCTTC
.	TRBV7-9	TRBJ2-2	.	CASSWGRNTGELFF	TGTGCCAGCAGCTGGGGACGGAACACCGGGGAGCTGTTTTTT